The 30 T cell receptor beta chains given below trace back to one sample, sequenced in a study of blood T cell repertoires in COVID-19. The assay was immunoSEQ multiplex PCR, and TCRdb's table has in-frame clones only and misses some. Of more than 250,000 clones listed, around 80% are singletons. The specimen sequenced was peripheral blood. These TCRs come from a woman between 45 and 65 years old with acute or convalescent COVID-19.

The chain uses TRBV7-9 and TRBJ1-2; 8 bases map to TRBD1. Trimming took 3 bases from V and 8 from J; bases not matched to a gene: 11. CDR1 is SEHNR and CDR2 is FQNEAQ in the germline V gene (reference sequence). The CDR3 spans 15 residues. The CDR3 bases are TGTGCCAGCAGCTTCTCAGGGGGCAGTTCGGAAGGCTACACCTTC. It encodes CASSFSGGSSEGYTF.

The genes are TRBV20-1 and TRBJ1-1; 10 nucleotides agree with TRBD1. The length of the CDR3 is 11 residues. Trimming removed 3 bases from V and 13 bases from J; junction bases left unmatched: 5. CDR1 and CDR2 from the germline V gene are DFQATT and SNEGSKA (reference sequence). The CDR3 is CSASHGQGGFF. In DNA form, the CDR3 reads TGCAGTGCTAGTCACGGACAGGGGGGTTTCTTT.

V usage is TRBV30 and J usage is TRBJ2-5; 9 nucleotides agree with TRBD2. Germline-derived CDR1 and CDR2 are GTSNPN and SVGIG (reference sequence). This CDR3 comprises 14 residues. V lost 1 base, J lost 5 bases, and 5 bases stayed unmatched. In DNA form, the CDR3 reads TGTGCCTGGAGTGAGTGGCTAGCGGGGGAGACCCAGTACTTC. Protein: CAWSEWLAGETQYF. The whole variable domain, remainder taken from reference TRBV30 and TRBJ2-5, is SQTIHQWPATLVQPVGSPLSLECTVEGTSNPNLYWYRQAAGRGLQLLFYSVGIGQISSEVPQNLSASRPQDRQFILSSKKLLLSDSGFYLCAWSEWLAGETQYFGPGTRLLVL.

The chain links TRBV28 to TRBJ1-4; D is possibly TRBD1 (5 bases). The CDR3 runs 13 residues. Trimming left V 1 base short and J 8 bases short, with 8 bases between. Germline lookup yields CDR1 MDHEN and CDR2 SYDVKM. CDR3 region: CASSLFSGEKLFF. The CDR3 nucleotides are TGTGCCAGCAGTTTATTTTCAGGGGAAAAACTGTTTTTT.

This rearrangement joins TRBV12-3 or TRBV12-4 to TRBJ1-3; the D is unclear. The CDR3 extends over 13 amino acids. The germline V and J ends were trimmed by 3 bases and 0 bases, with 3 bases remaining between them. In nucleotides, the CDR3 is TGTGCCAGCAGTTTTTACTCTGGAAACACCATATATTTT. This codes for CASSFYSGNTIYF.

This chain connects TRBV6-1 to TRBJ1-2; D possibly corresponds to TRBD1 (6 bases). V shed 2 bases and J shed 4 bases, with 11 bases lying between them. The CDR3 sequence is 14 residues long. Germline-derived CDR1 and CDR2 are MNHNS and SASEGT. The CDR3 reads CASSERQGIYGYTF. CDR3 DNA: TGTGCCAGCAGTGAAAGGCAGGGGATCTATGGCTACACCTTC.

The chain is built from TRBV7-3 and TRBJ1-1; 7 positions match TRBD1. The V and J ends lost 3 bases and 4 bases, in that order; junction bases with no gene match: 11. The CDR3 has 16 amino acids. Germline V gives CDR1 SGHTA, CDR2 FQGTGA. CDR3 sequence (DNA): TGTGCCAGCAGCTTCCATGGGACCCCAGGGGGCACTGAAGCTTTCTTT. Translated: CASSFHGTPGGTEAFF.

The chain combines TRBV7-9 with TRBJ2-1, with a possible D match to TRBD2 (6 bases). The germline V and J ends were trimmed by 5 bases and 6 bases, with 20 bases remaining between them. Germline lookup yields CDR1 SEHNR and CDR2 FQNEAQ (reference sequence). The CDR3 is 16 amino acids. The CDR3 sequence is CASSPAGGDGSNEQFF. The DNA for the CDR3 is TGTGCCAGCAGCCCCGCCGGGGGAGACGGATCCAATGAGCAGTTCTTC.

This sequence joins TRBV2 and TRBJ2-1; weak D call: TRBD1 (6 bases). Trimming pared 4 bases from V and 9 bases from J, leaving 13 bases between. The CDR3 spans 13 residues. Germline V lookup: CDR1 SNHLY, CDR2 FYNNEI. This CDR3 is CASSVQGSGEQFF. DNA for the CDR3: TGTGCCAGCAGTGTTCAGGGGTCGGGTGAGCAGTTCTTC.

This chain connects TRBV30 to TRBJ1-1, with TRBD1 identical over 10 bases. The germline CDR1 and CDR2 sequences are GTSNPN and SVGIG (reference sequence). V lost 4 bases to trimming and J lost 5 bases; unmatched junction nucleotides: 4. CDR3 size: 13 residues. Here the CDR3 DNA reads TGTGCCTGGAACCAGGACAGGGGGACTGAAGCTTTCTTT. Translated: CAWNQDRGTEAFF.

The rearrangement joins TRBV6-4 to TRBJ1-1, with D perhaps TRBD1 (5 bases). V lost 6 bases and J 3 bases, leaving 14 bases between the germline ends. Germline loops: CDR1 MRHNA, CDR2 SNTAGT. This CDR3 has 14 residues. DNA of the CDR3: TGTGCCAGCAGGATCTCCAGGGTCCACACTGAAGCTTTCTTT. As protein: CASRISRVHTEAFF.

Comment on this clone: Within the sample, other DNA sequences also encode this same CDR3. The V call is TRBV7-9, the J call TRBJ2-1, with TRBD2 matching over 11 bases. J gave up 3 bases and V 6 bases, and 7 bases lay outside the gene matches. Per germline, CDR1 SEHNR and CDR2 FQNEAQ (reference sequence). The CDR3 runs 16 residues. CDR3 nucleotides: TGTGCCAGCAGTCCTCTAGCGGGGGGAAACTACAATGAGCAGTTCTTC. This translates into CASSPLAGGNYNEQFF.

The CDR3 is CASSVELAGNIQYF. The CDR3 coding sequence is TGTGCCAGCAGCGTAGAACTAGCGGGAAACATTCAGTACTTC. The V gene is TRBV9, the J gene TRBJ2-4; TRBD2 agrees at 9 bases. V lost 0 bases, J lost 6 bases, and 1 base stayed unmatched. The germline gives CDR1 SGDLS, CDR2 YYNGEE. The CDR3 runs 14 residues.

In nucleotides, the CDR3 is TGTGCCAGCAGCATTGGGACACACCCGAACACCGGGGAGCTGTTTTTT. This encodes CASSIGTHPNTGELFF. The V and J genes are TRBV6-6 and TRBJ2-2; TRBD1 is a possible D gene (6 bases). Per germline, CDR1 MNHNY and CDR2 SVGAGI (reference sequence). The CDR3 is 16 amino acids. The V end lost 6 bases, the J end lost 0 bases, and 14 bases lay between the germline ends.

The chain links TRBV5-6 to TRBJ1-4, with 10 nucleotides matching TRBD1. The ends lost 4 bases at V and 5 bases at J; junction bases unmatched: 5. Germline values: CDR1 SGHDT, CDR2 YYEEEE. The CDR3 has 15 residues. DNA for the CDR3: TGTGCCAGCAGCATTCGGACAGGGGGGAATGAAAAACTGTTTTTT. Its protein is CASSIRTGGNEKLFF. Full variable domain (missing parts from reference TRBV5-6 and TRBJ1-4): DAGVTQSPTHLIKTRGQQVTLRCSPKSGHDTVSWYQQALGQGPQFIFQYYEEEERQRGNFPDRFSGHQFPNYSSELNVNALLLGDSALYLCASSIRTGGNEKLFFGSGTQLSVL.

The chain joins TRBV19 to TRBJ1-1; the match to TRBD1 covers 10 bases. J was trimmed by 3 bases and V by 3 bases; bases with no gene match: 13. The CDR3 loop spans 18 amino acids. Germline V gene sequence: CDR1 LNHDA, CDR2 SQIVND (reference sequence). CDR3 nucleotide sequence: TGTGCCAGTAGTATCGGAGTCCGGGACAGGGGCCTCTACACTGAAGCTTTCTTT. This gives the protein CASSIGVRDRGLYTEAFF. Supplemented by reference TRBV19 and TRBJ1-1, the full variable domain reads DGGITQSPKYLFRKEGQNVTLSCEQNLNHDAMYWYRQDPGQGLRLIYYSQIVNDFQKGDIAEGYSVSREKKESFPLTVTSAQKNPTAFYLCASSIGVRDRGLYTEAFFGQGTRLTVV.

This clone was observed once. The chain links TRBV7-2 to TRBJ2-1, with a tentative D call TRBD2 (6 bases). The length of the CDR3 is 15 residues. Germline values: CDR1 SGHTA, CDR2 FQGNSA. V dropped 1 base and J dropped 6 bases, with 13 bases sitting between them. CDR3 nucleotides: TGTGCCAGCAGCTTAGGGGGAGGAGGGGCCAATGAGCAGTTCTTC. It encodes CASSLGGGGANEQFF.

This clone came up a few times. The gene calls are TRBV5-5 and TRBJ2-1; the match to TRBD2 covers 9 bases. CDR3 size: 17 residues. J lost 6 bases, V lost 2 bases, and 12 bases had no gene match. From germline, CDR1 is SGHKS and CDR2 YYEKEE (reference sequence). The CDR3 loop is CASSFLAGLAIPNEQFF. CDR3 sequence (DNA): TGTGCCAGCAGCTTTCTGGCGGGACTAGCTATACCCAATGAGCAGTTCTTC.

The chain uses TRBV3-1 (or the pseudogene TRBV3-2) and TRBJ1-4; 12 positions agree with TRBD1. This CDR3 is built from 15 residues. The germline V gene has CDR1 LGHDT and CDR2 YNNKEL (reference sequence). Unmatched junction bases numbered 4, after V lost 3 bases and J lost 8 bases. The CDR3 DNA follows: TGTGCCAGCAGCCAGAGGGACAGGGGGCAAGAAAAACTGTTTTTT. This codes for CASSQRDRGQEKLFF.

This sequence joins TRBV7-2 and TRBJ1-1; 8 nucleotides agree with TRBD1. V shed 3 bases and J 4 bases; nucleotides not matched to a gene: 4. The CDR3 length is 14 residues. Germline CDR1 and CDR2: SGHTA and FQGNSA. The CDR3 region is CASSFDRGFTEAFF. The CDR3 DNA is TGTGCCAGCAGCTTCGACAGGGGCTTCACTGAAGCTTTCTTT.

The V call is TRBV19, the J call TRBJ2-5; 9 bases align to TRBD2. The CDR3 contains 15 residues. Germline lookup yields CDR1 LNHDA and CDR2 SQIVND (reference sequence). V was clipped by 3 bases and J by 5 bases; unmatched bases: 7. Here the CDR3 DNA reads TGTGCCAGTAGTATTCTAGCGGGGACGGGGGAGACCCAGTACTTC. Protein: CASSILAGTGETQYF.

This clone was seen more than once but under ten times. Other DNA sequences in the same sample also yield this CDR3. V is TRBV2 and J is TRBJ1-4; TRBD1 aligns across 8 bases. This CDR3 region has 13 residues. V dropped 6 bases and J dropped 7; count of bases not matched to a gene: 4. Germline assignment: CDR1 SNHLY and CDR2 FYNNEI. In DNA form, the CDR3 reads TGTGCCAGCAGGGACAGGGATGGTGAAAAACTGTTTTTT. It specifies CASRDRDGEKLFF.

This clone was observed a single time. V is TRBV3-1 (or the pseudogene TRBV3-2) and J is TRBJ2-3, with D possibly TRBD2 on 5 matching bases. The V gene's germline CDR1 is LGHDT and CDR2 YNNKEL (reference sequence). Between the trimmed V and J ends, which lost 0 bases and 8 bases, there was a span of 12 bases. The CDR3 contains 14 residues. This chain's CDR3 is CASSQDTDRGTQYF. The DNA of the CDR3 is TGTGCCAGCAGCCAAGATACGGACCGGGGTACGCAGTATTTT.

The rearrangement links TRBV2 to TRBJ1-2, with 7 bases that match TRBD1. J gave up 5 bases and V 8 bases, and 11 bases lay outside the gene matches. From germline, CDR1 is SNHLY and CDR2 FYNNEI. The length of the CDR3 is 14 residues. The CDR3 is CASRGRGTWYGYTF. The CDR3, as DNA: TGTGCCAGCCGGGGCAGGGGGACGTGGTATGGCTACACCTTC.

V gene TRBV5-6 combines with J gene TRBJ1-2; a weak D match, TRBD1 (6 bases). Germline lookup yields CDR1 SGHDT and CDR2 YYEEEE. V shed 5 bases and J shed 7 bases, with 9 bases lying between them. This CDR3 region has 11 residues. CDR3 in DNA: TGTGCCAGCAGGTCAGGGGCTGGCTACACCTTC. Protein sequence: CASRSGAGYTF.

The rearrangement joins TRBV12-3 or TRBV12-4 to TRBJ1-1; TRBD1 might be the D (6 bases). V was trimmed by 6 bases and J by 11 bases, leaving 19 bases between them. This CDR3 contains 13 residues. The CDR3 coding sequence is TGTGCCAGCAGCCCAGGGGCCCACCCGAGGGCTTTCTTT. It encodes CASSPGAHPRAFF.

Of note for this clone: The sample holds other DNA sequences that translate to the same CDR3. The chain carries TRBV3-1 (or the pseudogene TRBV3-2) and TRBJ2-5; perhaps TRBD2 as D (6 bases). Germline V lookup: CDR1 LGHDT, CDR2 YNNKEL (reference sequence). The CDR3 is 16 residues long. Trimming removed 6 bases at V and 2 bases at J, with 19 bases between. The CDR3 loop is CASSHPPGGGQETQYF. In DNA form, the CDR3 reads TGTGCCAGCAGTCACCCACCCGGGGGAGGACAAGAGACCCAGTACTTC.

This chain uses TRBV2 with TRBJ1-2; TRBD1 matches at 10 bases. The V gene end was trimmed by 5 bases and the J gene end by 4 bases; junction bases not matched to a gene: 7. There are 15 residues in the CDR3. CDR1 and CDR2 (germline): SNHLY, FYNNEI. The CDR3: CASSPQGQGTYGYTF. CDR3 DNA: TGTGCCAGCAGTCCGCAGGGACAGGGGACCTATGGCTACACCTTC.

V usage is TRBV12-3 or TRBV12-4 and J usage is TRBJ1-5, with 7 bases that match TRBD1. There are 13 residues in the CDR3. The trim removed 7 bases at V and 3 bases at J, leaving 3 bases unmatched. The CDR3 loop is CASTTGTNQPQHF. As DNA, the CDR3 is TGTGCCAGCACGACAGGGACCAATCAGCCCCAGCATTTT.

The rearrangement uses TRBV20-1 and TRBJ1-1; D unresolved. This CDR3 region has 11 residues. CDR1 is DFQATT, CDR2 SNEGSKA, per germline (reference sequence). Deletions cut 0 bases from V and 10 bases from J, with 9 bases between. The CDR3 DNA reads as TGCAGTGCTAGAGATACCGGGTTAGCTTTCTTT. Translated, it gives CSARDTGLAFF.